A selection of T cell receptor beta chains follows, all from one sample in a study of T cells in Graves' hyperthyroidism and ophthalmopathy. Using its own MiXCR run on the multiplex PCR reads, TCRdb lists one record per CDR3 protein. This sample carries 300,000 to 450,000 distinct CDR3 sequences, approximately 17% of them seen once, and the ten largest clones take around 40%. Sequenced: blood. The receptors shown here come from a man aged 18-30 years with Graves' ophthalmopathy. Both conserved end residues are part of each CDR3. A D gene is named only where the DNA matches it firmly. The listing skips clone size in some rows; elsewhere it reads once, few, many or a size class.

D gene | J gene | CDR3 length | V gene | clone size | CDR3 DNA | CDR3 protein
- | TRBJ1-1 | 15 | TRBV10-3 | few | TGTGCCATCAGAGGGGTTGCCAACATGAACACTGAAGCTTTCTTT | CAIRGVANMNTEAFF
- | TRBJ1-1 | 14 | TRBV2 | many | TGTGCCAGCAGTGAAGTAGGGCTGAACACTGAAGCTTTCTTT | CASSEVGLNTEAFF
TRBD1 | TRBJ1-2 | 15 | TRBV11-2 | - | TGTGCCAGCAGCCCTCTCGGGACAGTGAACTATGGCTACACCTTC | CASSPLGTVNYGYTF
- | TRBJ1-5 | 15 | TRBV2 | many | TGTGCCAGCAGTGTAGACAGGAGTATCCCTCAGCCCCAGCATTTT | CASSVDRSIPQPQHF
TRBD1 | TRBJ2-3 | 15 | TRBV9 | few | TGTGCCAGCAGCGGCCGGACAGGGCACACAGATACGCAGTATTTT | CASSGRTGHTDTQYF
TRBD2 | TRBJ2-3 | 16 | TRBV2 | many | TGTGCCAGCAGTGACGAAGCGGGGGGGATGGCAGATACGCAGTATTTT | CASSDEAGGMADTQYF
- | TRBJ1-5 | 12 | TRBV18 | - | TGTGCCAGCTCATCACCCTCCGGACCCCAGCATTTT | CASSSPSGPQHF
- | TRBJ1-5 | 17 | TRBV5-8 | - | TGTGCCAGCAGCTTGGCCACGGGGTCGTATAGCAATCAGCCCCAGCATTTT | CASSLATGSYSNQPQHF
TRBD2 | TRBJ2-5 | 15 | TRBV6-1 | - | TGTGCCAGCAGTCCTACTAGCGGGGGGGCCCAGACCCAGTACTTC | CASSPTSGGAQTQYF
TRBD1 | TRBJ2-1 | 16 | TRBV5-4 | few | TGTGCCAGCAGCCCGGGGGGACAGGGGGCCTACAATGAGCAGTTCTTC | CASSPGGQGAYNEQFF
- | TRBJ2-1 | 14 | TRBV20-1 | few | TGCAGTGCCGTGGGGACTTCGGGGAACAATGAGCAGTTCTTC | CSAVGTSGNNEQFF
TRBD2 | TRBJ2-5 | 17 | TRBV5-1 | - | TGCGCCAGCAACCGGGGGGCTAGCGGGGGGCCTGAAGAGACCCAGTACTTC | CASNRGASGGPEETQYF
- | TRBJ1-5 | 16 | TRBV7-3 | - | TGTGCCAGCAGCCGCCTTAGGGGGGGTGGCAATCAGCCCCAGCATTTT | CASSRLRGGGNQPQHF
- | TRBJ1-1 | 16 | TRBV5-1 | many | TGCGCCAGCAGCTTGGGCGTGAGGTTGGGGAACACTGAAGCTTTCTTT | CASSLGVRLGNTEAFF
TRBD1 | TRBJ2-7 | 13 | TRBV29-1 | few | TGCAGCGTTGGTGGGACAGCTACCTACGAGCAGTACTTC | CSVGGTATYEQYF
- | TRBJ1-2 | 12 | TRBV6-1 | few | TGTGCCTCACAGGACAGTAACTATGGCTACACCTTC | CASQDSNYGYTF
TRBD1 | TRBJ1-2 | 13 | TRBV5-8 | many | TGTGCCAGCAGCCTAAGGGACAGGGTAGGCTACACCTTC | CASSLRDRVGYTF
TRBD2 | TRBJ2-3 | 16 | TRBV5-1 | - | TGCGCCAGCAGCCTTCGGACTAGCGGGGGGGCAGATACGCAGTATTTT | CASSLRTSGGADTQYF
- | TRBJ2-3 | 13 | TRBV24-1 | many | TGTGCCACTGGACGGGACCACACAGATACGCAGTATTTT | CATGRDHTDTQYF
- | TRBJ2-2 | 15 | TRBV10-2 | once | TGCGCCAGCCGCGAGAGGGGGAAGGACACCGGGGAGCTGTTTTTT | CASRERGKDTGELFF
TRBD2 | TRBJ2-1 | 15 | TRBV24-1 | many | TGTGCCACCAGTGGCCTAGCGGGGGGGCTCAATGAGCAGTTCTTC | CATSGLAGGLNEQFF
TRBD1 | TRBJ1-3 | 16 | TRBV7-2 | - | TGTGCCAGCAGCTCACAATACGACAGGGCTGGAAACACCATATATTTT | CASSSQYDRAGNTIYF
- | TRBJ2-7 | 12 | TRBV7-2 | many | TGTGCCAGCAGCTTGACCCACATCGGGCAGTACTTC | CASSLTHIGQYF
TRBD1 | TRBJ1-3 | 15 | TRBV5-1 | few | TGCGCCAGCAGCAGTCAGGGGGCGACTGGAAACACCATATATTTT | CASSSQGATGNTIYF
- | TRBJ2-1 | 15 | TRBV18 | many | TGTGCCAGCTCCCCACAGGAGGACGACTACAATGAGCAGTTCTTC | CASSPQEDDYNEQFF
- | TRBJ1-4 | 14 | TRBV27 | - | TGTGCCAGCAGGCCTTTGGGGGCTAATGAAAAACTGTTTTTT | CASRPLGANEKLFF
- | TRBJ2-7 | 16 | TRBV4-1 | - | TGCGCCAGCAGCCAAGGGACTGCCCCTTCCACCTACGAGCAGTACTTC | CASSQGTAPSTYEQYF
TRBD1 | TRBJ2-3 | 12 | TRBV29-1 | - | TGCAGCGTCACCGGACAGGGGGCGACGCAGTATTTT | CSVTGQGATQYF
TRBD2 | TRBJ2-2 | 20 | TRBV5-1 | many | TGCGCCAGCAGCCCCCTTTTTTTAAGCGGGAGACCCCTTAACACCGGGGAGCTGTTTTTT | CASSPLFLSGRPLNTGELFF
- | TRBJ1-4 | 15 | TRBV28 | - | TGTGCCAGCAGTTATGGGGGCGCGTCTAATGAAAAACTGTTTTTT | CASSYGGASNEKLFF
- | TRBJ1-1 | 14 | TRBV12-5 | - | TGTGCTAGTGCCCCTGACGGGCCGGATACTGAAGCTTTCTTT | CASAPDGPDTEAFF
TRBD1 | TRBJ1-1 | 14 | TRBV2 | many | TGTGCCAGCCGGCAGCGGGACAGTTACACTGAAGCTTTCTTT | CASRQRDSYTEAFF
TRBD1 | TRBJ1-2 | 15 | TRBV5-1 | few | TGCGCCAGCAGCTTGGCCCCCGACAGGGGCGACGGCTACACCTTC | CASSLAPDRGDGYTF
- | TRBJ2-1 | 13 | TRBV2 | few | TGTGCCAGCAGTGGACAGCTCTACAATGGGCAGTTCTTC | CASSGQLYNGQFF
- | TRBJ2-7 | 14 | TRBV28 | few | TGTGCCAGCAGTCCCCGGGCCTGGGACTACGAGCAGTACTTC | CASSPRAWDYEQYF
- | TRBJ1-1 | 13 | TRBV6-1 | few | TGTGCCAGCAGTGGAAGGGAGGGCACTGAAGCTTTCTTT | CASSGREGTEAFF
TRBD1 | TRBJ2-7 | 14 | TRBV18 | many | TGTGCCAGCTCACCACTCGGACAGGGCTACGAGCAGTACTTC | CASSPLGQGYEQYF
TRBD1 | TRBJ2-5 | 14 | TRBV28 | many | TGTGCCAGCAGTTTATGGACAGGGGAAGAGACCCAGTACTTC | CASSLWTGEETQYF
TRBD1 | TRBJ2-5 | 16 | TRBV10-3 | many | TGTGCCATCAGTGAGTCAGGACAGGGGGCGATGAAGACCCAGTACTTC | CAISESGQGAMKTQYF
TRBD2 | TRBJ2-1 | 17 | TRBV11-2 | - | TGTGCCAGCAGCTTAGAACTAGCGGGGGGGCGATACAATGAGCAGTTCTTC | CASSLELAGGRYNEQFF
- | TRBJ1-2 | 10 | TRBV10-2 | - | TGCGCCAGCAGTGATAACAATCTGATCTTC | CASSDNNLIF
- | TRBJ2-2 | 15 | TRBV4-1 | - | TGCGCCAGCAGCCAGCGGCGTGGGGGCACCGGGGAGCTGTTTTTT | CASSQRRGGTGELFF
TRBD1 | TRBJ1-4 | 17 | TRBV27 | few | TGTGCCAGCAGTTTAAAAGGTATTCGACAGGGGAATGAAAAACTGTTTTTT | CASSLKGIRQGNEKLFF
- | TRBJ1-2 | 12 | TRBV12-3/TRBV12-4 | many | TGTGCCAGCAGTCCATCCGGATATGGCTACACCTTC | CASSPSGYGYTF
- | TRBJ2-1 | 14 | TRBV2 | many | TGTGCCAGCCGGCCCTGGACTTCTGACAATGAGCAGTTCTTC | CASRPWTSDNEQFF
TRBD1 | TRBJ2-7 | 14 | TRBV5-6 | many | TGTGCCAGCAGCCAAAGGACAGGTTCCTACGAGCAGTACTTC | CASSQRTGSYEQYF
TRBD2 | TRBJ2-4 | 15 | TRBV6-1 | many | TGTGCCAGCAGTCCACCTAGCGGGGGAGGATACATTCAGTACTTC | CASSPPSGGGYIQYF
TRBD1 | TRBJ1-2 | 13 | TRBV6-1 | - | TGTGCCAGCAGTGGCGGACAGGACTATGGCTACACCTTC | CASSGGQDYGYTF
TRBD2 | TRBJ2-7 | 14 | TRBV3-1 | many | TGTGCCAGCAGCCCTGGGACTAGCGGCTACGAGCAGTACTTC | CASSPGTSGYEQYF
TRBD1 | TRBJ1-4 | 13 | TRBV18 | many | TGTGCCAGCCACAGGGGGCTTGGTGAAAAACTGTTTTTT | CASHRGLGEKLFF